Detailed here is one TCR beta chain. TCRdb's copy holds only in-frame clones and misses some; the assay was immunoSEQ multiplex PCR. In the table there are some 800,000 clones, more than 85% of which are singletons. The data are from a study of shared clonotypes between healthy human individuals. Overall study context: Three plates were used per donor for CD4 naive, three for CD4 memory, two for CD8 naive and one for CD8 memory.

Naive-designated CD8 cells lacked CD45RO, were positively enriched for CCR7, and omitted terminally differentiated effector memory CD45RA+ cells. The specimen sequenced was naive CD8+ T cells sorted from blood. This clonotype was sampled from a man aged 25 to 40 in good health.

The CDR3 DNA sequence: TGTGCCAGCAGCCTTAACCCGGGACAAACCTACAATGAGCAGTTCTTC. This codes for CASSLNPGQTYNEQFF. The chain uses TRBV5-4 and TRBJ2-1, with a weak D call TRBD1 (6 bases). The germline CDR1 and CDR2 sequences are SGHNT and YYREEE (reference sequence). This CDR3 has 16 amino acids. With 4 bases removed from V and 2 bases from J, the gap between germline ends came to 16 bases.